A single sample is the source of the 13 T cell receptor beta chains below, sequenced in a study of T cells in narcolepsy. Measured with immunoSEQ multiplex PCR; TCRdb has only the in-frame clones, and not every one. The table has tens of thousands of clones, 81% seen once. The sequenced sample was memory (CD45RA-) CD4+ T cells from blood. These receptors came from a human donor in good health.

The chain carries TRBV7-8 and TRBJ2-7, with TRBD1 as a possible D gene (6 bases). Germline assignment: CDR1 SGHVS and CDR2 FQNEAQ. Trimming shortened V by 0 bases and J by 3 bases, and 12 bases separated the two germline ends. CDR3 size: 15 residues. The CDR3 coding sequence is TGTGCCAGCAGCTTAGCTGTGGCAGGGGTCTACGAGCAGTACTTC. Translation: CASSLAVAGVYEQYF.

The chain has TRBV6-6 and TRBJ2-5, with D possibly being TRBD1 (5 bases). The CDR3 runs to 12 residues. Trimming left V 7 bases short and J 5 bases short, with 11 bases between. Germline CDR1 reads MNHNY; CDR2 reads SVGAGI (reference sequence). CDR3 DNA: TGTGCCAGCACAGGGTATTCGGAGACCCAGTACTTC. Protein: CASTGYSETQYF.

The chain couples TRBV6-4 to TRBJ2-1, with 10 bases fitting TRBD2. Trimming took 4 bases from V and 5 from J; bases not matched to a gene: 8. The CDR3 has 16 residues. Germline V gives CDR1 MRHNA, CDR2 SNTAGT. For the CDR3, the DNA is TGTGCCAGCAGTGTAATCAGACTAGCGGGCCACAATGAGCAGTTCTTC. This gives the protein CASSVIRLAGHNEQFF.

The chain carries TRBV4-1 and TRBJ2-2; TRBD2 matches 8 bases. Losses at the gene ends were 1 base for V and 5 bases for J; bases not matched to a gene: 3. Germline V gene sequence: CDR1 MGHRA, CDR2 YSYEKL. CDR3 size: 15 residues. CDR3 DNA: TGCGCCAGCAGCCAAGGACTAGCGATAACCGGGGAGCTGTTTTTT. This gives the protein CASSQGLAITGELFF.

V and J are TRBV9 and TRBJ1-2, with TRBD1 as a possible D gene (5 bases). The CDR3 extends over 13 amino acids. V was shortened by 4 bases and J by 6 bases, with 13 bases between the two germline ends. In germline, CDR1 is SGDLS, CDR2 YYNGEE. CDR3 DNA: TGTGCCAGCAGCCATACAGGAGGGAATGGCTACACCTTC. Its translation is CASSHTGGNGYTF. Filled out from reference TRBV9 and TRBJ1-2, the complete variable domain reads DSGVTQTPKHLITATGQRVTLRCSPRSGDLSVYWYQQSLDQGLQFLIQYYNGEERAKGNILERFSAQQFPDLHSELNLSSLELGDSALYFCASSHTGGNGYTFGSGTRLTVV.

This chain joins TRBV5-1 and TRBJ2-1; D is possibly TRBD1 (5 bases). CDR1 is SGHRS and CDR2 is YFSETQ in the germline V gene. The CDR3 is made up of 15 amino acids. Trimming stripped 0 bases from V and 1 base from J, with 8 bases between. CDR3 in amino acids: CASSLVSGSYNEQFF. The CDR3 nucleotides read TGCGCCAGCAGCTTGGTGTCAGGGTCCTACAATGAGCAGTTCTTC.

This chain joins TRBV6-1 and TRBJ1-3; D gene ambiguous. The germline V and J ends were trimmed by 4 bases and 1 base, with 8 bases remaining between them. CDR1 and CDR2 from the germline V gene are MNHNS and SASEGT. The CDR3 loop spans 14 amino acids. CDR3 region: CASSAGISGNTIYF. For the CDR3, the DNA is TGTGCCAGCAGTGCGGGGATTTCTGGAAACACCATATATTTT.

The chain carries TRBV6-5 and TRBJ1-4, with TRBD1 identical over 8 bases. Trimming cost V 1 base and J 7 bases; bases outside gene matches: 8. This CDR3 has 16 amino acids. Germline V lookup: CDR1 MNHEY, CDR2 SVGAGI. The CDR3, as DNA: TGTGCCAGCAGTTACTGGCCCGGACAGGGTGGTGAAAAACTGTTTTTT. This codes for CASSYWPGQGGEKLFF.

This clone occurred a few times. The J gene is TRBJ1-3, the V gene TRBV19; D uncertain. CDR3 length equals 16 residues. Germline CDR1 reads LNHDA; CDR2 reads SQIVND (reference sequence). Between the trimmed V and J ends, which lost 4 bases and 0 bases, there was a span of 13 bases. The DNA of the CDR3 is TGTGCCAGTAGTAGATCACCGCTCCCCTCTGGAAACACCATATATTTT. Amino acid sequence: CASSRSPLPSGNTIYF.

This clone was seen only once. The V call is TRBV9, the J call TRBJ2-5; the match to TRBD2 covers 14 bases. CDR3 length equals 19 residues. Germline CDR1 and CDR2: SGDLS and YYNGEE. The V segment lost 0 bases and the J segment 1 base; nucleotides outside the gene matches: 8. The DNA for the CDR3 is TGTGCCAGCAGCGTAGCTACGGGGACTAGCGGGAGATTCCAAGAGACCCAGTACTTC. Protein: CASSVATGTSGRFQETQYF. The entire variable domain, with the rest obtained from reference TRBV9 and TRBJ2-5, is as follows: DSGVTQTPKHLITATGQRVTLRCSPRSGDLSVYWYQQSLDQGLQFLIQYYNGEERAKGNILERFSAQQFPDLHSELNLSSLELGDSALYFCASSVATGTSGRFQETQYFGPGTRLLVL.

V usage is TRBV15 and J usage is TRBJ1-2; tentatively, D is TRBD1 (5 bases). Germline loops: CDR1 LNHNV, CDR2 YYDKDF (reference sequence). Trimming removed 1 base at V and 5 bases at J, with 11 bases between. The CDR3 totals 14 residues. This CDR3 is CATSRGGEQYGYTF. Written as DNA, the CDR3 is TGTGCCACCAGCAGAGGGGGGGAGCAATATGGCTACACCTTC. Filled out from reference TRBV15 and TRBJ1-2, the complete variable domain reads DAMVIQNPRYQVTQFGKPVTLSCSQTLNHNVMYWYQQKSSQAPKLLFHYYDKDFNNEADTPDNFQSRRPNTSFCFLDIRSPGLGDTAMYLCATSRGGEQYGYTFGSGTRLTVV.

The chain links TRBV18 to TRBJ1-1; D is perhaps TRBD1 (6 bases). The germline V gene encodes CDR1 KGHSH and CDR2 LQKENI. The CDR3 runs 14 residues. Trimming cost V 4 bases and J 4 bases, with 13 bases left between them. The CDR3 DNA sequence: TGTGCCAGCTCACAACAGGGTTCAGGCACTGAAGCTTTCTTT. This sequence encodes CASSQQGSGTEAFF. Full variable domain (rest looked up from reference TRBV18 and TRBJ1-1): NAGVMQNPRHLVRRRGQEARLRCSPMKGHSHVYWYRQLPEEGLKFMVYLQKENIIDESGMPKERFSAEFPKEGPSILRIQQVVRGDSAAYFCASSQQGSGTEAFFGQGTRLTVV.

This sequence joins TRBV10-3 and TRBJ1-4; 9 nucleotides agree with TRBD1. The CDR3 loop spans 14 amino acids. With V trimmed by 5 bases and J by 5 bases, 3 bases remained unmatched. Per the germline V gene, CDR1 is ENHRY and CDR2 is SYGVKD. The CDR3 nucleotides are TGTGCCATCAGTTCCGGGACAGGGAATGAAAAACTGTTTTTT. As protein: CAISSGTGNEKLFF.